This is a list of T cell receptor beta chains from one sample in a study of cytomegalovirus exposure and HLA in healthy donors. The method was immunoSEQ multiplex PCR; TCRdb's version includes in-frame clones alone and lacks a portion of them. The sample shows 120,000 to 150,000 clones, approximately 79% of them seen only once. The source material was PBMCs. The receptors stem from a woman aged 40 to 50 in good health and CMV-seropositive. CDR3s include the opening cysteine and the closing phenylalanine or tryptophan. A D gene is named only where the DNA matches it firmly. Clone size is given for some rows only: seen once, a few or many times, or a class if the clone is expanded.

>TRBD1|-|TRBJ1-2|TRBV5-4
CASNPGGARGYTF
TGTGCCAGCAACCCAGGGGGCGCGAGAGGCTACACCTTC
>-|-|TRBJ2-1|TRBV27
CASSPGLDYNEQFF
TGTGCCAGCAGTCCGGGACTCGACTACAATGAGCAGTTCTTC
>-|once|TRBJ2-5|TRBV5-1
CASSLLTGPQETQYF
TGCGCCAGCAGCTTGCTGACAGGACCTCAAGAGACCCAGTACTTC
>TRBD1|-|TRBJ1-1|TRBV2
CASSDRGENTEAFF
TGTGCCAGCAGTGACAGGGGGGAGAACACTGAAGCTTTCTTT
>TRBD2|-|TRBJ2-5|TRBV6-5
CASSSGGAFEETQYF
TGTGCCAGCAGTAGCGGGGGGGCTTTTGAAGAGACCCAGTACTTC
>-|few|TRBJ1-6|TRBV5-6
CASSLWSIGRRNSPLHF
TGTGCCAGCAGCTTATGGAGTATCGGCCGCCGGAATTCACCCCTCCACTTT
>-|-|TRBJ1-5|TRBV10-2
CASSSQGNQPQHF
TGCGCCAGCAGCTCACAGGGAAATCAGCCCCAGCATTTT
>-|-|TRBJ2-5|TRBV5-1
CASSLAGVPSETQYF
TGCGCCAGCAGCTTGGCGGGGGTCCCGTCAGAGACCCAGTACTTC
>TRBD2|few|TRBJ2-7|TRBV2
CAGKGLAIEQYF
TGTGCCGGTAAGGGACTAGCAATCGAGCAGTACTTC
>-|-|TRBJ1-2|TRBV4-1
CASSQDTRVGYTF
TGCGCCAGCAGCCAAGACACCAGGGTTGGCTACACCTTC
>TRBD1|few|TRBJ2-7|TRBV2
CASKGTAVVAQYF
TGTGCCAGCAAGGGGACAGCCGTCGTAGCCCAGTACTTC
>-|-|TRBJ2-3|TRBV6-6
CASSYGWQRNTDTQYF
TGTGCCAGCAGTTACGGTTGGCAGCGGAACACAGATACGCAGTATTTT
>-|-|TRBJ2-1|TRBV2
CASSNLALEQFF
TGTGCCAGCAGTAATTTAGCACTTGAGCAGTTCTTC
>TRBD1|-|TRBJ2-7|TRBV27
CANGDSSFPEQYF
TGTGCCAACGGGGACAGCTCCTTCCCCGAGCAGTACTTC
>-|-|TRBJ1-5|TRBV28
CASSPDSGPQHF
TGTGCCAGCAGTCCGGACTCCGGGCCCCAGCATTTT
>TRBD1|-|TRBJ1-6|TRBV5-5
CASSRGQGGSPLHF
TGTGCCAGCAGCCGAGGACAGGGGGGTTCACCCCTCCACTTT
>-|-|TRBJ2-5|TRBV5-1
CASSFWAAQETQYF
TGCGCCAGCAGCTTTTGGGCAGCCCAAGAGACCCAGTACTTC
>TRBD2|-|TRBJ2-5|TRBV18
CASSTRGGVEETQYF
TGTGCCAGCTCAACCCGGGGGGGCGTGGAAGAGACCCAGTACTTC
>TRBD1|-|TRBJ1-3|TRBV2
CASSGQGAGNTIYF
TGTGCCAGCAGTGGACAGGGTGCTGGAAACACCATATATTTT
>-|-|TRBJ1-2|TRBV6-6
CASSYSYQGGYGYTF
TGTGCCAGCAGTTACTCCTACCAGGGTGGCTATGGCTACACCTTC
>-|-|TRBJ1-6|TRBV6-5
CASSYKTGSPLHF
TGTGCCAGCAGTTATAAAACAGGTTCACCCCTCCACTTT
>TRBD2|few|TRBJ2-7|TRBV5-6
CASSLSGGSSYEQYF
TGTGCCAGCAGCTTGTCGGGGGGGAGCTCCTACGAGCAGTACTTC
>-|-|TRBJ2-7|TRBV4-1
CASSQTGTMSYEQYF
TGCGCCAGCAGCCAAACAGGGACAATGTCCTACGAGCAGTACTTC
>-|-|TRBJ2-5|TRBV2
CASTQGQETQYF
TGTGCCAGCACCCAGGGCCAAGAGACCCAGTACTTC
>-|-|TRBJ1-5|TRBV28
CATGPQHF
TGTGCAACAGGGCCCCAGCATTTT
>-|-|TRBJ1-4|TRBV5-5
CASSPRGSRHEKLFF
TGTGCCAGCAGTCCGCGGGGTTCCAGGCATGAAAAACTGTTTTTT
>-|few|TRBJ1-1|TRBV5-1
CASSFNGGNTEAFF
TGCGCCAGCAGCTTTAACGGGGGGAATACTGAAGCTTTCTTT
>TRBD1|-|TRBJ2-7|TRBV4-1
CASSQESGTGGFYEQYF
TGCGCCAGCAGCCAAGAATCCGGGACAGGGGGATTCTACGAGCAGTACTTC
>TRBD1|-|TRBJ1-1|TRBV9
CASSLQGGVAEAFF
TGTGCCAGCAGCCTTCAGGGGGGAGTGGCTGAAGCTTTCTTT
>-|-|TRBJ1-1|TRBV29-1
CSVVVVGTEAFF
TGCAGCGTTGTTGTAGTTGGCACTGAAGCTTTCTTT
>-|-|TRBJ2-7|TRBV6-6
CAVGTSYEQYF
TGTGCCGTTGGGACTTCCTACGAGCAGTACTTC
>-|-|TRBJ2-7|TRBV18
CASSPGGTSYEQYF
TGTGCCAGCTCACCAGGGGGGACCTCCTACGAGCAGTACTTC
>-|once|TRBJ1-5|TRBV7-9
CSSSPDEGQPQHF
TGTTCCAGCAGCCCAGACGAGGGTCAGCCCCAGCATTTT
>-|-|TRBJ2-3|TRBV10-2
CASSVGPTSTDTQYF
TGCGCCAGCAGTGTCGGTCCCACCAGCACAGATACGCAGTATTTT
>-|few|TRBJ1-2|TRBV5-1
CASSLGDTGTGYTF
TGCGCCAGCAGCTTGGGGGACACGGGTACAGGCTACACCTTC
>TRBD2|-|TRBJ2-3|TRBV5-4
CASNSGTTTDTQYF
TGTGCCAGCAACAGCGGGACTACGACAGATACGCAGTATTTT
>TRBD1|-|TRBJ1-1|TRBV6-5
CASKEQGAAEAFF
TGTGCCAGCAAGGAACAGGGGGCGGCTGAAGCTTTCTTT
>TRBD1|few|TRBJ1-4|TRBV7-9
CASSSGQGNEKLFF
TGTGCCAGCAGCTCGGGACAGGGGAATGAAAAACTGTTTTTT
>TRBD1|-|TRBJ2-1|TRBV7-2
CASSLIGTGAYNEQFF
TGTGCCAGCAGCTTAATCGGAACAGGGGCTTACAATGAGCAGTTCTTC
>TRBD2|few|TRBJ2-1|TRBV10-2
CASSESGGGLSSYNEQFF
TGCGCCAGCAGTGAGTCGGGCGGGGGGCTTAGCTCCTACAATGAGCAGTTCTTC
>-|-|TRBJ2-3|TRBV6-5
CASSRGGSTDTQYF
TGTGCCAGCAGCCGCGGGGGCTCCACAGATACGCAGTATTTT
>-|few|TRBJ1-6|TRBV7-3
CASSLQSGVNSPLHF
TGTGCCAGCAGCTTACAGTCAGGGGTAAATTCACCCCTCCACTTT
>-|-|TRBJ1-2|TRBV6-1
CASSQGQINYGYTF
TGTGCCAGCAGCCAAGGACAGATCAACTATGGCTACACCTTC
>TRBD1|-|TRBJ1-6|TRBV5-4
CASSLGTGDNSPLHF
TGTGCCAGCAGCCTAGGGACAGGGGATAATTCACCCCTCCACTTT
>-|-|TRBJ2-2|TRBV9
CASSESGNTGELFF
TGTGCCAGCAGCGAGTCGGGGAACACCGGGGAGCTGTTTTTT
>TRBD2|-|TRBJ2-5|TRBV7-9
CASSLEGLSGEPLWTQYF
TGTGCCAGCAGCTTAGAGGGCTTGAGCGGGGAGCCTTTGTGGACCCAGTACTTC
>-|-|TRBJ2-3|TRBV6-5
CASSYSRYTDTQYF
TGTGCCAGCAGTTACTCCAGGTACACAGATACGCAGTATTTT
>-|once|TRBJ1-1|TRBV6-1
CASSELEAFF
TGTGCCAGCAGTGAACTTGAAGCTTTCTTT
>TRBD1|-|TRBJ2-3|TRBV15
CATSRTGVLGTDTQYF
TGTGCCACCAGCAGGACAGGGGTTTTGGGCACAGATACGCAGTATTTT
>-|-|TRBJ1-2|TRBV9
CASSVASGGGASGYGYTF
TGTGCCAGCAGCGTAGCCTCGGGGGGGGGCGCCTCGGGCTATGGCTACACCTTC
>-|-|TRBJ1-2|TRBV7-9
CASSPSPGEYGYTF
TGTGCCAGCAGCCCCTCCCCGGGGGAATATGGCTACACCTTC
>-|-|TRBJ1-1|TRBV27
CASSFTQGRNTEAFF
TGTGCCAGCAGTTTTACCCAGGGGAGGAACACTGAAGCTTTCTTT
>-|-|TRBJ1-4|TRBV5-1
CASSFQGFATNEKLFF
TGCGCCAGCAGCTTCCAGGGGTTTGCAACTAATGAAAAACTGTTTTTT
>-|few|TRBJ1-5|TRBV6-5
CASSNRDNNQPQHF
TGTGCCAGCAGCAACCGGGACAACAATCAGCCCCAGCATTTT